This paragraph covers one TCR beta chain sequence. Its binding antigen is unknown. Base qualities are not provided; no much larger clone lies one nucleotide away. Library generation was performed with multiplex PCR. TCRdb records Illumina HiSeq 4000 as the sequencer. CDR3 regions were amplified by Arm-PCR with iRepertoire HTBI primers to construct TCR beta libraries. Before sequencing, the PCR products underwent gel purification. In the source study's methods: Across samples, around 62 TRBV and 13 to 15 TRBJ segments were identified and used for gene usage analysis of CDR3 amino acid clonotypes. Filtered high-quality paired reads were merged into contigs using COPE and FqMerger. Contigs were aligned with BLAST to IMGT TRBV, TRBD and TRBJ reference genes, and CDR3 was defined per IMGT. Clonotypes above 0.1% frequency were classified as highly expanded clones. Repertoire diversity was measured by Shannon entropy, and V-J evenness by the Gini coefficient. Clonotypes shared by more than one individual were considered public. TCRdb trimmed public reads at Q25 via fastp, called clones via MiXCR and kept in-frame beta chains. Entries that share a CDR3 protein sequence are merged under the most common genes and DNA. TCRdb, not the authors, supplied the V and J calls. Counted in this sample were roughly 450,000 distinct CDR3 sequences; around a fifth of them appeared once. Approximately 14% of the sample is in the top ten clones.

The sample belongs to a study of regulatory T cells in long-lasting Graves disease (dated by TCRdb to the early 2020s). As for the study more broadly: Persistent Graves' disease was defined as antithyroid drug treatment for over 5 years with persistently positive TSH receptor autoantibodies. A total of some 33 samples were covered by TCR sequencing, comprising some 13 persistent and around 20 newly diagnosed Graves' disease patients. The study took place in China and was registered as a clinical trial. Antithyroid drugs had been taken for approximately 10 years on average by persistent Graves' disease patients in the clinical cohort. This study used TCR sequencing and RNA sequencing of peripheral blood to compare persistent Graves' disease patients against newly diagnosed Graves' disease patients.

Paper-wide results and their limitations: Compared with newly diagnosed patients, patients with persistent Graves' disease had lower TCR Shannon entropy and fewer highly expanded clones, which suggests clonal expansion. The small sample size was acknowledged by the authors as a limitation that may reduce accuracy. Because the primary lesion, thyroid tissue, could not be accessed, the study looked at peripheral blood alone. Patients with persistent disease shared more public clonotypes (fewer than 3,000) than newly diagnosed patients did (more than 900). Preferential use of TRBV28, TRBJ1-2 and TRBJ2-5 was observed in persistent disease, whereas TRBV20-1 and TRBJ2-1 were favored in newly diagnosed disease. Sequencing and analysis were restricted to the TCR beta chain.

V was cut back by 5 bases and J by 2 bases, leaving a gap of 19 bases between them. CDR1 and CDR2, looked up from the germline V gene (reference sequence), are SEHNR and FQNEAQ. The cysteine opens and the phenylalanine closes a CDR3 of 16 amino acids. Only the CDR3 DNA stays, 48 bases, in frame from base 1. The sample's time point label is to be understood as: persistent/refractory GD, antithyroid drugs over 5 years with positive TRAb. For both TCR sequencing and RNA sequencing, RNA was extracted from PBMCs in TRIzol. Graves' disease was diagnosed according to American Thyroid Association guidelines. The patients came from an endocrinology department in Xi'an, China. Each patient gave 7.5 to 10 milliliters of peripheral blood, collected in an EDTA anticoagulant tube. Ficoll Paque Plus density gradient separation was used to isolate PBMCs, and no further T cell sorting was done. An Agilent 2100 Bioanalyzer and agarose gel were used to assess RNA quality, and a NanoDrop 2000 was used to measure RNA concentration.

Material: peripheral blood mononuclear cells (PBMCs), obtained when the disease was refractory, from a patient treated with antithyroid drugs. This sequence originates from a female donor with Graves disease. The chain is made from TRBV7-9 and TRBJ2-7, with TRBD2 tentatively as D gene (6 bases match). The CDR3 region has the sequence CASSAIDRRGAYEQYF. The nucleotide sequence reads TGTGCCAGCAGCGCGATAGACAGACGCGGGGCCTACGAGCAGTACTTC.